This TCR beta chain was captured in a study of T cell responses to AZD1222 COVID-19 vaccine. Profiled with immunoSEQ multiplex PCR; TCRdb holds only in-frame clones, not every one. Found here are about 120,000 clones, more than 75% of them singletons; the top ten hold around 12%. CDR1 is SGHVS, CDR2 FNYEAQ, per germline. The CDR3 runs to 14 residues. Trimming at V came to 5 bases and at J to 7 bases, leaving 4 bases not matched to a gene. The sequencing used peripheral blood, collected on day 0 of AZD1222 vaccination. The sequence derives from an adult in good health. This rearrangement joins TRBV7-6 to TRBJ2-7, with 14 nucleotides matching TRBD2. In DNA, the CDR3 is TGTGCCAGCAGCCCCGGGACTAGCGGGAGAGAGCAGTACTTC. It specifies CASSPGTSGREQYF.